Listed below are T cell receptor beta chains from one sample, sequenced in a study of Graves' ophthalmopathy and Graves' hyperthyroidism. Each CDR3 protein gets one entry after TCRdb re-called the multiplex PCR reads with MiXCR. Among hundreds of thousands of distinct CDR3 sequences listed, about a fifth were seen once. The specimen was peripheral blood. These TCRs come from a woman between 18 and 30 years old with stable Graves' hyperthyroidism. Some clones in this sample may be carry-over from other donors' samples. Both conserved end residues are part of each CDR3. Each record gives: V gene, J gene, D gene, CDR3 protein. A D gene is named only where the DNA matches it firmly.

TRBV12-5	TRBJ2-3	.	CASGSSRVGADTQYF
TRBV12-3/TRBV12-4	TRBJ2-3	TRBD1	CASRPGNRGVDTQYF
TRBV25-1	TRBJ2-5	TRBD2	CASSEGNSGGRGETQYF
TRBV27	TRBJ1-5	.	CASSRPQHF
TRBV4-1	TRBJ2-2	.	CASSQMGGVTGELFF
TRBV7-3	TRBJ1-1	.	CASSLNRGPTTEAFF
TRBV6-5	TRBJ1-1	.	CASSYGYEAFF
TRBV12-3/TRBV12-4	TRBJ2-5	.	CASRPSGGPRETQYF
TRBV7-3	TRBJ2-5	.	CASSQEYQETQYF
TRBV27	TRBJ2-5	TRBD2	CASSPYSSGGAGETQYF
TRBV6-1	TRBJ2-2	TRBD1	CASSRQGRSGELFF
TRBV4-1	TRBJ2-7	TRBD2	CASSQVTSGLYEQYF
TRBV6-5	TRBJ1-4	.	CASSYEGKTNEKLFF
TRBV28	TRBJ2-4	.	CASGLGGALQNIQYF
TRBV28	TRBJ1-2	.	CASSFPPYGYTF
TRBV19	TRBJ1-5	.	CASSNYRARNQPQHF
TRBV6-1	TRBJ1-2	TRBD1	CASSPRTGPDALF
TRBV20-1	TRBJ2-7	TRBD2	CSALVPSGSYEQYF
TRBV7-2	TRBJ1-2	.	CASSLAITGNYGYTF
TRBV6-1	TRBJ2-1	TRBD2	CASSEVAGDVNEQFF
TRBV6-2/TRBV6-3	TRBJ1-5	TRBD1	CASSYSGPDRGGQPQHF
TRBV12-3/TRBV12-4	TRBJ1-2	.	CASSSDTVYGYTF
TRBV12-3/TRBV12-4	TRBJ2-7	.	CASTGRRSYEQYF
TRBV12-3/TRBV12-4	TRBJ1-2	.	CASIPTGRPSGYTF
TRBV29-1	TRBJ1-3	.	CSVERTVSGNTIYF
TRBV12-3/TRBV12-4	TRBJ2-5	.	CASSPPGLSQETQYF
TRBV6-5	TRBJ1-2	.	CASSSGTVSNYGYTF
TRBV2	TRBJ1-2	.	CASSEGDVTGYGYTF
TRBV6-5	TRBJ2-4	.	CASSYGELGKNIQYF
TRBV7-2	TRBJ2-7	.	CASRKAYEQYF
TRBV5-1	TRBJ1-1	.	CASSLGPGGDTEAFF
TRBV19	TRBJ2-3	.	CASIPPGTNTDTQYF
TRBV19	TRBJ1-1	.	CASRPNRNTEAFF
TRBV29-1	TRBJ1-1	.	CSVRQGFTEAFF
TRBV11-2	TRBJ1-1	.	CASSPMGLRTEAFF
TRBV11-1	TRBJ2-2	.	CATPGGASENTGELFF
TRBV12-3/TRBV12-4	TRBJ2-7	TRBD1	CASSSLGQLVTTVGQEQYF
TRBV20-1	TRBJ1-1	.	CSASRGAGTEAFF
TRBV6-1	TRBJ2-7	.	CASRRHNRYEQYF
TRBV6-5	TRBJ1-2	.	CASGLPTDGPYGYTF
TRBV12-3/TRBV12-4	TRBJ1-2	TRBD1	CASSFDRVSSNYGYTF
TRBV19	TRBJ2-5	.	CASRNQGGETQYF
TRBV6-1	TRBJ1-2	TRBD1	CASSPRSGTDIYGYTF
TRBV20-1	TRBJ1-5	.	CSASTTSGPQHF
TRBV6-1	TRBJ2-5	.	CASTAGSLLQETQYF
TRBV2	TRBJ2-2	TRBD2	CASSEPKTRLAEVNTGELFF
TRBV29-1	TRBJ1-1	.	CSVRGGGRNTEAFF
TRBV24-1	TRBJ2-2	.	CATSDLQGTGELFF
TRBV27	.	TRBD2	CASSSGTSGGARETQYF
TRBV6-5	TRBJ1-1	.	CASSYSRRGLVTDTEAFF
TRBV20-1	TRBJ2-7	.	CSASRFSASYEQYF
TRBV6-5	TRBJ1-1	.	CASSYTRNPGETEAFF